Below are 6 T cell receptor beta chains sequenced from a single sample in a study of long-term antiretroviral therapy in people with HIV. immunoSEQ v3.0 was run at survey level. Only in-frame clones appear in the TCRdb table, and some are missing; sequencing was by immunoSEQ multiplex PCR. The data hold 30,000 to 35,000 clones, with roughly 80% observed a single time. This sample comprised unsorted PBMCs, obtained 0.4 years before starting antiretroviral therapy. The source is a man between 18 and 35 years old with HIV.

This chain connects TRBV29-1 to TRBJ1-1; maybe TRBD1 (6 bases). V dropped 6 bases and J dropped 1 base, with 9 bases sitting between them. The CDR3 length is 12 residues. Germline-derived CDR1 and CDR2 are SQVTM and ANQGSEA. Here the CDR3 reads CSVVTGNTEAFF. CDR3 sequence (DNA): TGCAGCGTGGTGACAGGGAACACTGAAGCTTTCTTT.

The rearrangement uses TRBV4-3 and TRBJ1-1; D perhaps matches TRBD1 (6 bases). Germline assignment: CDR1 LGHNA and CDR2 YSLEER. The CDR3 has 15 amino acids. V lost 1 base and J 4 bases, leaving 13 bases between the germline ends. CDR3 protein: CASSQGWTERTEAFF. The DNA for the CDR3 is TGCGCCAGCAGCCAAGGCTGGACAGAGCGCACTGAAGCTTTCTTT.

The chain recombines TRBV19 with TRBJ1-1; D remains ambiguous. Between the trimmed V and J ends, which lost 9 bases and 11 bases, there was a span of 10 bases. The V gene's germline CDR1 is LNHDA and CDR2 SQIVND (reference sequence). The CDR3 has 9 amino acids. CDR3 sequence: CASGPQAFF. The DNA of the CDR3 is TGTGCCAGCGGCCCCCAGGCTTTCTTT.

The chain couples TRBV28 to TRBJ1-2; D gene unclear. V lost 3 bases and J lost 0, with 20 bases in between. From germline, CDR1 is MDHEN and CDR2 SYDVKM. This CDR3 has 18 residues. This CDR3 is CASSFLSPARPSNYGYTF. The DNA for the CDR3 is TGTGCCAGCAGTTTTTTATCTCCGGCCAGGCCCTCTAACTATGGCTACACCTTC.

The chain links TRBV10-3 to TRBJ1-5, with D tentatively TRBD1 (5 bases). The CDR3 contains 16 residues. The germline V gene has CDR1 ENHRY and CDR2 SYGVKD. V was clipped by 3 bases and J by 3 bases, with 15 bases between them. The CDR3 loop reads CAISDGMGTVNQPQHF. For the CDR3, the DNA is TGTGCCATCAGTGACGGAATGGGGACTGTCAATCAGCCCCAGCATTTT.

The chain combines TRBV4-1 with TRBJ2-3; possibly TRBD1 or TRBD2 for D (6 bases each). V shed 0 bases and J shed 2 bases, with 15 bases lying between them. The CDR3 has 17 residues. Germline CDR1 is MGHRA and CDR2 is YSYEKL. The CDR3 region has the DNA TGCGCCAGCAGCCAAGATCTTGTTGGGGGGCCCACAGATACGCAGTATTTT. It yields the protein CASSQDLVGGPTDTQYF.